This T cell receptor beta chain stems from a study of T-cell reconstitution after alpha-beta-depleted transplantation in children. The CDR3 extends over 14 amino acids. Trimming left V 0 bases short and J 0 bases short, with 7 bases between. Germline V CDR1 and CDR2: SGHRS, YFSETQ. It was with unique molecular identifiers that the TCRbeta library was prepared. Each CDR3 protein gets one entry after TCRdb re-called the PCR reads with MiXCR. This repertoire shows a few hundred thousand distinct CDR3 sequences, approximately 13% found once; its top ten account for roughly 5.4%. This clonotype was seen a handful of times.

The sequence derives from a human donor who donated a stem cell graft to a child with combined immunodeficiency. The material sequenced was PBMCs from the stem cell graft donor, taken from the stem cell graft. The chain combines TRBV5-1 with TRBJ2-7; D unresolved. In DNA, the CDR3 is TGCGCCAGCAGCTTGGACACTTACTCCTACGAGCAGTACTTC. This sequence encodes CASSLDTYSYEQYF.